Listed below are T cell receptor beta chains from one sample, sequenced in a study of shared clonotypes between healthy human individuals. The table came from immunoSEQ multiplex PCR; TCRdb's copy has only in-frame clones and leaves some out. This table holds nearly 2 million clones, just under 95% found once. Material: naive CD8+ T cells sorted from blood. Source of these receptors: a man aged 18 to 29 in good health. Each CDR3 is given with its conserved first and last residue. Fields, in order: D gene, clone size, V gene, J gene, CDR3 protein, CDR3 DNA. The D gene is left open where the match is weak. Only part of the rows carry a size: once, few, many, or a class if the clone is expanded.

D: NA; size: NA; V: TRBV10-3; J: TRBJ1-1; CDR3: CAISEGQGMNTEAFF; DNA: TGTGCCATCAGTGAGGGGCAGGGGATGAACACTGAAGCTTTCTTT
D: TRBD1; size: NA; V: TRBV4-2; J: TRBJ1-2; CDR3: CASREGQGSTYGYTF; DNA: TGTGCCAGCAGAGAGGGACAGGGATCAACCTATGGCTACACCTTC
D: NA; size: NA; V: TRBV4-1; J: TRBJ1-5; CDR3: CASSQGSVQMRNQPQHF; DNA: TGCGCCAGCAGCCAAGGATCAGTACAGATGAGGAATCAGCCCCAGCATTTT
D: NA; size: NA; V: TRBV7-9; J: TRBJ2-5; CDR3: CASSSRSGQETQYF; DNA: TGTGCCAGCAGCTCGCGTAGCGGCCAAGAGACCCAGTACTTC
D: NA; size: NA; V: TRBV4-2; J: TRBJ1-5; CDR3: CASSQDLEGTNQPQHF; DNA: TGTGCCAGCAGCCAAGATCTGGAGGGGACAAATCAGCCCCAGCATTTT
D: NA; size: NA; V: TRBV7-9; J: TRBJ2-7; CDR3: CASSDHQGDPYEQYF; DNA: TGTGCCAGCAGCGACCACCAGGGAGATCCCTACGAGCAGTACTTC
D: NA; size: NA; V: TRBV29-1; J: TRBJ1-2; CDR3: CSVYGYGYTF; DNA: TGCAGCGTTTACGGCTATGGCTACACCTTC
D: NA; size: NA; V: TRBV5-4; J: TRBJ2-5; CDR3: CASSLDTYEETQYF; DNA: TGTGCCAGCAGCTTGGATACATACGAAGAGACCCAGTACTTC
D: NA; size: NA; V: TRBV7-9; J: TRBJ1-3; CDR3: CASSPEGHGGAGNTIYF; DNA: TGTGCCAGCAGCCCAGAGGGGCATGGAGGGGCTGGAAACACCATATATTTT
D: NA; size: NA; V: TRBV25-1; J: TRBJ2-5; CDR3: CASSVETQYF; DNA: TGTGCCAGCAGTGTCGAGACCCAGTACTTC
D: NA; size: NA; V: TRBV29-1; J: TRBJ1-2; CDR3: CTDLDSDNYGYTF; DNA: TGCACCGACCTCGACAGCGATAACTATGGCTACACCTTC
D: TRBD2; size: NA; V: TRBV13; J: TRBJ2-3; CDR3: CASSEAGPSTDTQYF; DNA: TGTGCCAGCAGCGAAGCGGGGCCAAGCACAGATACGCAGTATTTT
D: NA; size: NA; V: TRBV4-3; J: TRBJ2-1; CDR3: CASSQGLVSNEQFF; DNA: TGCGCCAGCAGCCAAGGACTAGTCTCGAATGAGCAGTTCTTC
D: TRBD2; size: NA; V: TRBV7-8; J: TRBJ2-5; CDR3: CASSPYPSGQETQYF; DNA: TGTGCCAGCAGCCCCTATCCTAGCGGCCAAGAGACCCAGTACTTC
D: TRBD1; size: NA; V: TRBV7-2; J: TRBJ2-7; CDR3: CASSSGTGPYEQYF; DNA: TGTGCCAGCAGCTCAGGGACAGGGCCCTACGAGCAGTACTTC
D: TRBD1; size: NA; V: TRBV7-9; J: TRBJ2-5; CDR3: CASSLTDRGKTQYF; DNA: TGTGCCAGCAGCTTAACTGACAGGGGAAAGACCCAGTACTTC
D: NA; size: NA; V: TRBV27; J: TRBJ1-5; CDR3: CASRKTGSNQPQHF; DNA: TGTGCCAGCAGGAAGACGGGTAGCAATCAGCCCCAGCATTTT
D: TRBD1; size: once; V: TRBV30; J: TRBJ2-7; CDR3: CAWSWTGNYEQYF; DNA: TGTGCCTGGAGTTGGACAGGGAACTACGAGCAGTACTTC
D: TRBD1; size: NA; V: TRBV19; J: TRBJ1-1; CDR3: CASSQGAGDTEAFF; DNA: TGTGCCAGTAGTCAGGGGGCAGGGGACACTGAAGCTTTCTTT
D: TRBD2; size: NA; V: TRBV4-1; J: TRBJ2-7; CDR3: CASSQGASGAYEQYF; DNA: TGCGCCAGCAGCCAAGGAGCTAGCGGCGCCTACGAGCAGTACTTC
D: NA; size: NA; V: TRBV25-1; J: TRBJ2-1; CDR3: CASSALGTNNEQFF; DNA: TGTGCCAGCAGCGCCTTAGGGACAAACAATGAGCAGTTCTTC
D: NA; size: NA; V: TRBV6-5; J: TRBJ1-1; CDR3: CATFIGESVYTEAFF; DNA: TGTGCCACCTTTATAGGGGAATCGGTTTACACTGAAGCTTTCTTT
D: TRBD2; size: NA; V: TRBV9; J: TRBJ2-3; CDR3: CASSVSGSSTDTQYF; DNA: TGTGCCAGCAGCGTTAGCGGGAGTAGCACAGATACGCAGTATTTT
D: TRBD1; size: NA; V: TRBV7-9; J: TRBJ1-3; CDR3: CATGETGGAGNTIYF; DNA: TGTGCCACCGGGGAAACAGGGGGCGCTGGAAACACCATATATTTT
D: TRBD1; size: NA; V: TRBV27; J: TRBJ1-2; CDR3: CASSFVGGNYGYTF; DNA: TGTGCCAGCAGCTTCGTAGGGGGCAACTATGGCTACACCTTC
D: TRBD2; size: NA; V: TRBV27; J: TRBJ2-7; CDR3: CASSLSAGAYEQYF; DNA: TGTGCCAGCAGTTTATCGGCGGGGGCCTACGAGCAGTACTTC
D: TRBD2; size: NA; V: TRBV2; J: TRBJ2-7; CDR3: CASRPGLGIYEQYF; DNA: TGTGCCAGCAGGCCGGGACTAGGAATCTACGAGCAGTACTTC
D: TRBD1; size: NA; V: TRBV2; J: TRBJ1-2; CDR3: CASSASGTGGSYGYTF; DNA: TGTGCCAGCAGTGCCTCCGGGACAGGGGGCAGCTATGGCTACACCTTC
D: NA; size: NA; V: TRBV10-3; J: TRBJ1-6; CDR3: CAISDDRSSYNSPLHF; DNA: TGTGCCATCAGTGACGACAGGAGCTCCTATAATTCACCCCTCCACTTT
D: TRBD1; size: NA; V: TRBV5-1; J: TRBJ2-2; CDR3: CASTFWTGVDGELFF; DNA: TGCGCCAGCACCTTTTGGACAGGGGTGGACGGGGAGCTGTTTTTT
D: NA; size: NA; V: TRBV14; J: TRBJ1-1; CDR3: CASSQDRGVMNTEAFF; DNA: TGTGCCAGCAGCCAAGACAGGGGCGTGATGAACACTGAAGCTTTCTTT
D: NA; size: NA; V: TRBV6-6; J: TRBJ1-1; CDR3: CASRKSVSENTEAFF; DNA: TGTGCCAGCAGAAAAAGTGTATCGGAGAACACTGAAGCTTTCTTT
D: NA; size: NA; V: TRBV6-4; J: TRBJ1-1; CDR3: CASSEGGGEAFF; DNA: TGTGCCAGCAGTGAGGGCGGGGGTGAAGCTTTCTTT